Sequencing of this T cell receptor (beta chain) was carried out in a study of blood T cell repertoires in COVID-19. Germline loops: CDR1 SNHLY, CDR2 FYNNEI. Trimming took 6 bases from V and 10 from J, leaving 13 bases between them. This CDR3 is built from 12 residues. Original methodology: Scientists estimated how many nucleated cells there were by amplifying reference gene primers. Repertoires were generated with immunoSEQ multiplex PCR, while TCRdb's copy carries only in-frame clones and drops some. V and J calls and clone size are copied from that table; D and trimming were computed from the DNA. The repertoire holds about 220,000 clones, with 65% to 90% as singletons.

The TCR was taken from a man in his forties or fifties who had recovered from COVID-19. J is TRBJ1-5 and V is TRBV2; tentatively, D is TRBD1 (6 bases). Specimen: peripheral blood. The CDR3 spells CASRTGSEPQHF. The CDR3 DNA follows: TGTGCCAGCAGGACAGGTTCGGAACCCCAGCATTTT.